The 31 T cell receptor beta chains listed next were all sequenced from one sample in a study of PD-L1 blockade in urothelial cancer. The time point denotes: pretreatment peripheral blood. Measured with immunoSEQ multiplex PCR; TCRdb has only the in-frame clones, and not every one. The table records around 63,000 clones, roughly four fifths of them present only once. Sequenced material: PBMCs, taken around atezolizumab (anti-PD-L1) treatment. The receptors originated from a man in his 70s with urothelial cancer.

This clone was seen just once. The chain employs TRBV6-1 and TRBJ2-1, with D perhaps matching TRBD1 (5 bases). This CDR3 has 14 amino acids. V lost 7 bases, J lost 0 bases, and 10 bases lay in between. Per germline, CDR1 MNHNS and CDR2 SASEGT. Here the CDR3 reads CASKDRYSYNEQFF. The CDR3 bases are TGTGCCAGCAAAGACAGATACTCCTACAATGAGCAGTTCTTC.

The chain combines TRBV10-1 with TRBJ2-1; tentatively, D is TRBD2 (5 bases). There are 11 residues in the CDR3. V lost 8 bases to trimming and J lost 10 bases, with 12 bases between them. Germline CDR1 WNHNN, CDR2 SYGVQD (reference sequence). CDR3 coding DNA: TGCGCCAGCTCCGGGGTCGGGGAGCAGTTCTTC. This encodes CASSGVGEQFF.

Here the CDR3 DNA reads TGTGCCAGCATCACAGGGTCTGGCCAAGAGACCCAGTACTTC. Its protein product is CASITGSGQETQYF. The chain links TRBV7-9 to TRBJ2-5, with D perhaps matching TRBD1 (6 bases). V was shortened by 7 bases and J by 1 base, with 13 bases between the two germline ends. The CDR3 has 14 residues. CDR1 is SEHNR, CDR2 FQNEAQ, per germline (reference sequence).

The gene calls are TRBV4-3 and TRBJ2-3, with TRBD2 matching 10 bases. CDR3 length: 17 amino acids. V lost 1 base, J lost 1 base, and 5 bases stayed unmatched. Germline CDR1 LGHNA, CDR2 YSLEER. The CDR3 protein is CASSQGAGLAGTDTQYF. Written as DNA, the CDR3 is TGCGCCAGCAGCCAAGGGGCAGGACTAGCGGGCACAGATACGCAGTATTTT.

The V call is TRBV5-4, the J call TRBJ2-3; D is perhaps TRBD2 (5 bases). Germline lookup yields CDR1 SGHNT and CDR2 YYREEE (reference sequence). The CDR3 consists of 15 residues. Trimming took off 5 bases at V and 0 bases at J, with 13 bases between the two ends. The CDR3 coding sequence is TGTGCCAGCAGGTACGGCGGGTCTAGCACAGATACGCAGTATTTT. As protein: CASRYGGSSTDTQYF.

There are a few counts of this clone. This chain uses TRBV6-5 with TRBJ1-2; 7 bases align to TRBD1. J gave up 7 bases and V 7 bases, and 12 bases lay outside the gene matches. The CDR3 contains 14 residues. Per germline, CDR1 MNHEY and CDR2 SVGAGI. In nucleotides, the CDR3 is TGTGCCAGCACCCCGACAGGGAAGGGGTCTGGCTACACCTTC. Translating it yields CASTPTGKGSGYTF.

This clone was detected only once. The J gene is TRBJ2-1, the V gene TRBV10-3, with TRBD2 matching 8 bases. CDR1 and CDR2 from the germline V gene are ENHRY and SYGVKD. Trimming removed 7 bases from V and 8 bases from J; junction bases left unmatched: 10. There are 14 residues in the CDR3. CDR3 amino acids: CAIKGAGGGDEQFF. In DNA, the CDR3 is TGTGCCATCAAAGGGGCGGGAGGAGGCGATGAGCAGTTCTTC.

This sequence joins TRBV18 and TRBJ2-2; the match to TRBD2 covers 12 bases. This CDR3 comprises 16 residues. In germline, CDR1 is KGHSH, CDR2 LQKENI. The trim removed 3 bases at V and 5 bases at J, leaving 4 bases unmatched. CDR3 sequence reads: CASSPLAGGPTGELFF. The CDR3 coding sequence is TGTGCCAGCTCACCCCTAGCGGGAGGGCCGACCGGGGAGCTGTTTTTT. Together with reference TRBV18 and TRBJ2-2, the CDR3 gives the full variable domain: NAGVMQNPRHLVRRRGQEARLRCSPMKGHSHVYWYRQLPEEGLKFMVYLQKENIIDESGMPKERFSAEFPKEGPSILRIQQVVRGDSAAYFCASSPLAGGPTGELFFGEGSRLTVL.

This clone appeared once. CDR3 sequence reads: CASSLRNGYGYTF. In DNA form, the CDR3 reads TGTGCCAGCAGCTTAAGGAACGGGTATGGCTACACCTTC. This rearrangement joins TRBV7-9 to TRBJ1-2; no clear D. Per germline, CDR1 SEHNR and CDR2 FQNEAQ (reference sequence). V lost 2 bases and J 5 bases, leaving 9 bases between the germline ends. The CDR3 loop spans 13 amino acids.

The chain recombines TRBV19 with TRBJ2-1, with TRBD2 matching over 9 bases. The CDR3 covers 15 residues. CDR1 LNHDA and CDR2 SQIVND come from the germline V gene (reference sequence). The V segment lost 4 bases and the J segment 5 bases; nucleotides outside the gene matches: 6. CDR3 sequence (DNA): TGTGCCAGTAGTAACTCAGGACTAGCGAACAATGAGCAGTTCTTC. It specifies CASSNSGLANNEQFF.

This clone has a count of ten or more. The chain has TRBV11-1 and TRBJ2-1, with 15 positions matching TRBD2. The length of the CDR3 is 17 residues. V shed 3 bases, J shed 10 bases, and the junction held 10 bases outside the gene matches. Germline loops: CDR1 SGHAT, CDR2 FQDESV (reference sequence). In nucleotides, the CDR3 is TGTGCCAGCAGCTTCCTTTGGACTAGCGGGAGGGCAGAAGAGCAGTTCTTC. Translation gives CASSFLWTSGRAEEQFF.

The rearrangement joins TRBV4-2 to TRBJ2-2; 9 bases line up with TRBD2. Germline CDR1 and CDR2: LGHNA and YNFKEQ. V lost 3 bases and J lost 0; bases outside the gene matches: 2. CDR3 length equals 16 residues. The DNA of the CDR3 is TGTGCCAGCAGCCACCGACTAGCGGCGAACACCGGGGAGCTGTTTTTT. Translation gives CASSHRLAANTGELFF.

The chain carries TRBV28 and TRBJ2-7; TRBD2 agrees at 7 bases. J was trimmed by 3 bases and V by 2 bases; bases with no gene match: 7. Germline values: CDR1 MDHEN, CDR2 SYDVKM. CDR3 size: 15 residues. CDR3 region: CASSLQAGPFYEQYF. DNA for the CDR3: TGTGCCAGCAGTTTACAAGCGGGGCCCTTCTACGAGCAGTACTTC.

This rearrangement joins TRBV27 to TRBJ1-5; TRBD1 is a possible D gene (5 bases). The CDR3 sequence is 15 residues long. Trimming shortened V by 2 bases and J by 0 bases, and 8 bases separated the two germline ends. Germline CDR1 reads MNHEY; CDR2 reads SMNVEV (reference sequence). CDR3 sequence reads: CASSLAGFSNQPQHF. CDR3 in DNA: TGTGCCAGCAGTTTAGCAGGGTTTAGCAATCAGCCCCAGCATTTT.

The rearrangement uses TRBV7-2 and TRBJ1-3; D possibly corresponds to TRBD1 (6 bases). V lost 4 bases to trimming and J lost 2 bases, with 9 bases between them. The CDR3 spans 14 residues. Germline loops: CDR1 SGHTA, CDR2 FQGNSA. CDR3 amino acids: CASSSTGPGNTIYF. The CDR3 coding sequence is TGTGCCAGCAGCTCGACAGGCCCTGGAAACACCATATATTTT.

Points on this clone: Relative to the germline gene, one junction end is altered; a read error may explain this. The chain is built from TRBV5-5 and TRBJ1-5, with TRBD1 identical over 7 bases. The CDR3 runs to 15 residues. Looked up from germline, CDR1 is SGHKS and CDR2 is YYEKEE (reference sequence). The CDR3 loop reads CASSLQGESSQPQHF. The CDR3 nucleotides read TGTGCCAGCAGCTTGCAGGGGGAGAGCAGTCAGCCCCAGCATTTT.

CDR3 sequence (DNA): TGTGCCAGCACCCTGGGACAGGGAACCTATGGCTACACCTTC. Translated, it gives CASTLGQGTYGYTF. J is TRBJ1-2 and V is TRBV28; TRBD1 agrees at 9 bases. With V trimmed by 7 bases and J by 4 bases, 7 bases remained unmatched. This CDR3 region has 14 residues. Germline loops: CDR1 MDHEN, CDR2 SYDVKM.

The V and J genes are TRBV7-9 and TRBJ1-4; 12 nucleotides line up with TRBD1. The CDR3 extends over 15 amino acids. The germline V gene encodes CDR1 SEHNR and CDR2 FQNEAQ (reference sequence). The ends lost 5 bases at V and 8 bases at J; junction bases unmatched: 6. The CDR3 sequence: CASSTPGTGGEKLFF. The CDR3 nucleotides are TGTGCCAGCAGCACCCCCGGGACAGGGGGCGAAAAACTGTTTTTT.

The CDR3 protein is CASSLEGAPNTGELFF. The CDR3 nucleotides read TGTGCCAGCAGCTTGGAAGGGGCCCCGAACACCGGGGAGCTGTTTTTT. The V gene is TRBV5-6, the J gene TRBJ2-2, with D possibly being TRBD1 (5 bases). Trimming took 0 bases from V and 0 from J, leaving 9 bases between them. The CDR3 sequence is 16 residues long. The germline CDR1 and CDR2 sequences are SGHDT and YYEEEE.

The chain links TRBV28 to TRBJ2-5; a possible D gene is TRBD1 (5 bases). Germline CDR1 MDHEN, CDR2 SYDVKM. CDR3 length: 14 amino acids. Trimming removed 2 bases from V and 2 bases from J, with 9 bases in between. CDR3 amino acids: CASSLTGQQETQYF. As DNA, the CDR3 is TGTGCCAGCAGTTTAACAGGCCAGCAAGAGACCCAGTACTTC.

This clone occurred once. The chain employs TRBV6-5 and TRBJ2-7; D unresolved. This CDR3 spans 15 amino acids. V was shortened by 9 bases and J by 2 bases, with 20 bases between the two germline ends. CDR1 and CDR2 from the germline V gene are MNHEY and SVGAGI. The CDR3 region has the DNA TGTGCCAGTTCGCGTCCTGGGCTTGCTGCCTACGAGCAGTACTTC. Its translation is CASSRPGLAAYEQYF.

This chain links TRBV5-6 with TRBJ2-5; D unresolved. The CDR3 contains 14 residues. The germline gives CDR1 SGHDT, CDR2 YYEEEE. The germline V and J ends were trimmed by 2 bases and 5 bases, with 13 bases remaining between them. CDR3 DNA: TGTGCCAGCAGCTTCTTAACTGGAGCGGAGACCCAGTACTTC. Residues: CASSFLTGAETQYF.

This clone was recorded only once. The chain combines TRBV27 with TRBJ1-2, with 7 bases identical to TRBD1. Trimming took 1 base from V and 6 from J; bases not matched to a gene: 8. The CDR3 is made up of 15 amino acids. Germline V CDR1 and CDR2: MNHEY, SMNVEV (reference sequence). CDR3 residues: CASSLLAGGRDGYTF. CDR3 in DNA: TGTGCCAGCAGTTTATTAGCAGGGGGACGGGATGGCTACACCTTC.

The genes are TRBV21-1 and TRBJ2-3; the table's D call TRBD2 went unverified against the DNA. TRBV21-1 is an annotated pseudogene. This CDR3 is 15 amino acids long. The CDR3 DNA reads as TGTGCCAGCAGTTCTATAGCGGAGTTCACAGATACGCAGTATTTT. It codes for CASSSIAEFTDTQYF.

The CDR3 DNA reads as TGTGCCAGTAGTAGCACTAGCCGCCTCAGCGACGAGCAGTACTTC. This encodes CASSSTSRLSDEQYF. The chain combines TRBV19 with TRBJ2-7, with D perhaps matching TRBD2 (6 bases). The CDR3 covers 15 residues. Germline loops: CDR1 LNHDA, CDR2 SQIVND (reference sequence). V dropped 4 bases and J dropped 5 bases, with 18 bases sitting between them.

The chain carries TRBV7-6 and TRBJ1-1, with TRBD1 as a possible D gene (6 bases). There are 16 residues in the CDR3. Germline loops: CDR1 SGHVS, CDR2 FNYEAQ. Trimming took 5 bases from V and 3 from J, leaving 19 bases between them. CDR3 sequence (DNA): TGTGCCAGCAGCGCTCGTGGGGGACAATATGACACTGAAGCTTTCTTT. Its translation: CASSARGGQYDTEAFF.

In this sample, this clone turned up a few times. V gene TRBV7-9 combines with J gene TRBJ2-7; TRBD2 agrees at 13 bases. The CDR3 is made up of 18 amino acids. With V trimmed by 4 bases and J by 2 bases, 11 bases remained unmatched. CDR1 SEHNR and CDR2 FQNEAQ come from the germline V gene (reference sequence). CDR3 coding DNA: TGTGCCAGCAGCTCGACTAGCGGGAGGTTGGGGTACACCTACGAGCAGTACTTC. This translates into CASSSTSGRLGYTYEQYF.

Comments on this clone: One junction end disagrees with the germline gene, perhaps due to a read error. This chain joins TRBV14 and TRBJ2-1; 8 bases fit TRBD2. CDR3 size: 15 residues. Germline CDR1 SGHDN, CDR2 FVKESK. The CDR3 spells CASSQDAGGYDEQFF. The CDR3 DNA is TGTGCCAGCAGCCAAGATGCGGGAGGCTACGATGAGCAGTTCTTC. Full variable domain (rest looked up from reference TRBV14 and TRBJ2-1): EAGVTQFPSHSVIEKGQTVTLRCDPISGHDNLYWYRRVMGKEIKFLLHFVKESKQDESGMPNNRFLAERTGGTYSTLKVQPAELEDSGVYFCASSQDAGGYDEQFFGPGTRLTVL.

The chain has TRBV7-2 and TRBJ2-3; D may be TRBD2 (5 bases). The germline CDR1 and CDR2 sequences are SGHTA and FQGNSA. Trimming stripped 5 bases from V and 2 bases from J, with 14 bases between. This CDR3 region has 15 residues. The CDR3: CASSLGLGNTDTQYF. CDR3 DNA: TGTGCCAGCAGCCTAGGACTGGGTAACACAGATACGCAGTATTTT.

V is TRBV7-2 and J is TRBJ2-1, with 14 bases that match TRBD2. The germline V gene has CDR1 SGHTA and CDR2 FQGNSA. The CDR3 covers 18 residues. The V gene end was trimmed by 2 bases and the J gene end by 10 bases; junction bases not matched to a gene: 13. CDR3 loop: CASSLRVATSGRAREQFF. The CDR3 DNA is TGTGCCAGCAGCTTAAGGGTCGCGACTAGCGGGAGGGCGCGGGAGCAGTTCTTC.

This clone showed up just once. The chain is built from TRBV9 and TRBJ2-5, with TRBD2 matching over 14 bases. J was trimmed by 7 bases and V by 4 bases; bases with no gene match: 6. This CDR3 contains 15 residues. The V gene's germline CDR1 is SGDLS and CDR2 YYNGEE. The CDR3 loop is CASSTGTSGGGTQYF. The DNA for the CDR3 is TGTGCCAGCAGCACGGGGACTAGCGGGGGTGGGACCCAGTACTTC.